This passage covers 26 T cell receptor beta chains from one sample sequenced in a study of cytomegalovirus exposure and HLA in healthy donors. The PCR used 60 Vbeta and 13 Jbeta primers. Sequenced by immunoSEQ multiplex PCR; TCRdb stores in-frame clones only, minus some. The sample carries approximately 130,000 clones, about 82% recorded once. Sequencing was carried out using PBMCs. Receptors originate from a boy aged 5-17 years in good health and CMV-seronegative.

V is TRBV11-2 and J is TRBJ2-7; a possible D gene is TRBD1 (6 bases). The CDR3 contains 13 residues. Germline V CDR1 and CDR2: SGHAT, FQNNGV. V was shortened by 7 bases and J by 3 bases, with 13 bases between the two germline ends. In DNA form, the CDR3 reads TGTGCCAGCACCCAGGGGTTGCGCTACGAGCAGTACTTC. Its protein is CASTQGLRYEQYF.

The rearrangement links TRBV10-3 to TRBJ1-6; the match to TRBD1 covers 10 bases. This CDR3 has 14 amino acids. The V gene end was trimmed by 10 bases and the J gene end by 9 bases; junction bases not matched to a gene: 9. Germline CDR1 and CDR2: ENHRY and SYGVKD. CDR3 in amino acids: CASRSGTGASPLHF. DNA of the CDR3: TGTGCCAGCCGTTCCGGGACAGGGGCTTCACCCCTCCACTTT.

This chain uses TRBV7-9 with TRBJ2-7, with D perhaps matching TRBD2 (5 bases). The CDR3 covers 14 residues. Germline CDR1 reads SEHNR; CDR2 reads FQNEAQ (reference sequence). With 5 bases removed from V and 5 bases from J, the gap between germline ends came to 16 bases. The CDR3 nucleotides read TGTGCCAGCAGCCCCGATGGAGGACTCCACGAGCAGTACTTC. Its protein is CASSPDGGLHEQYF. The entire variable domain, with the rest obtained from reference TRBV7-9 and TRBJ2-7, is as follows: DTGVSQNPRHKITKRGQNVTFRCDPISEHNRLYWYRQTLGQGPEFLTYFQNEAQLEKSRLLSDRFSAERPKGSFSTLEIQRTEQGDSAMYLCASSPDGGLHEQYFGPGTRLTVT.

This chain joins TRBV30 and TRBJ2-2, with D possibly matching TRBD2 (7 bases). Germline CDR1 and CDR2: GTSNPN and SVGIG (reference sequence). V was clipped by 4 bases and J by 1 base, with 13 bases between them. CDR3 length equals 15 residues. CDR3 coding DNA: TGTGCCTGGAAGCTAAGGGGGGGGAACACCGGGGAGCTGTTTTTT. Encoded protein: CAWKLRGGNTGELFF.

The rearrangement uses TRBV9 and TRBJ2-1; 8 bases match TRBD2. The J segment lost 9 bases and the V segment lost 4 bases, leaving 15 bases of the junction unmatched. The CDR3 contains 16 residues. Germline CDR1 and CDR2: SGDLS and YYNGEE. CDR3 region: CASSPGLGEEGVEQFF. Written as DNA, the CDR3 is TGTGCCAGCAGCCCGGGACTAGGGGAGGAAGGGGTTGAGCAGTTCTTC.

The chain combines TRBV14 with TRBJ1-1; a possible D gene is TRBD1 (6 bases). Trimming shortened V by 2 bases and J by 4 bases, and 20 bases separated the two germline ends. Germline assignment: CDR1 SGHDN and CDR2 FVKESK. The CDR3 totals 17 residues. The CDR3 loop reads CASSQPGTPGRVTEAFF. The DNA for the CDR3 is TGTGCCAGCAGCCAACCCGGGACACCTGGGAGGGTCACTGAAGCTTTCTTT.

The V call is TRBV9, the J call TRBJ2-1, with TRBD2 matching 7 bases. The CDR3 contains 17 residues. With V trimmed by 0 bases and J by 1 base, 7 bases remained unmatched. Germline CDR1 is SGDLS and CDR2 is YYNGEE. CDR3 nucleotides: TGTGCCAGCAGCGTAGAGCGGGGAGCAGTGTCCTACAATGAGCAGTTCTTC. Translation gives CASSVERGAVSYNEQFF.

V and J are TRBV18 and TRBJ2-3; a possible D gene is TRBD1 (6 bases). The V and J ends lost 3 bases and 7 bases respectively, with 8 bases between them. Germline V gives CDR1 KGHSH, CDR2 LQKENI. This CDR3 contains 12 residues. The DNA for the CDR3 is TGTGCCAGCTCACCCGGGACAAATACGCAGTATTTT. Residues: CASSPGTNTQYF.

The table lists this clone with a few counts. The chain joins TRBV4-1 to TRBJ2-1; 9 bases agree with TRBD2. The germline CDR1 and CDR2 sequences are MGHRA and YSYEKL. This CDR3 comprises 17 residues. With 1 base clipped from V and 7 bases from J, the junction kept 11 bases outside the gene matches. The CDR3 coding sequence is TGCGCCAGCAGCCAAGGTTCGTGGCTAGCGGGAAGTAATGAGCAGTTCTTC. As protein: CASSQGSWLAGSNEQFF.

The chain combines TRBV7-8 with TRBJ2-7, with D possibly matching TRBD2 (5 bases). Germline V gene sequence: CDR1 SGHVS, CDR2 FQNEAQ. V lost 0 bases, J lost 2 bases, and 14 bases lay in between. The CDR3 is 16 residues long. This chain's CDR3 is CASSLAPSGSTYEQYF. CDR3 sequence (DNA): TGTGCCAGCAGCTTAGCCCCCTCGGGGAGCACCTACGAGCAGTACTTC.

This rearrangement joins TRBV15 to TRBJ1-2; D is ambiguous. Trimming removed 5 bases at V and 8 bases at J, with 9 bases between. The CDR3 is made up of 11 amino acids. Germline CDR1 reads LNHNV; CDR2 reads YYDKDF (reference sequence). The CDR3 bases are TGTGCCACCAGCGACGGAGGGGGCTACACCTTC. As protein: CATSDGGGYTF.

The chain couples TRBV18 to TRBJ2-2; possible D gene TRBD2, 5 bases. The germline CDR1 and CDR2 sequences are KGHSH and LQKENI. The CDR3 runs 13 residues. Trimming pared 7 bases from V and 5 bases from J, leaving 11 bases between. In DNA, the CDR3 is TGTGCCAGCTTACCGTCGGGGACCGGGGAGCTGTTTTTT. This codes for CASLPSGTGELFF.

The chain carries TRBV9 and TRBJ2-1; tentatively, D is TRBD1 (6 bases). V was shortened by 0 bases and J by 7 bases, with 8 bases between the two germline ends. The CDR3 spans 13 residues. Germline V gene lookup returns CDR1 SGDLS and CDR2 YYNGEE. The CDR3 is CASSVDRANEQFF. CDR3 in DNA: TGTGCCAGCAGCGTAGACAGGGCTAATGAGCAGTTCTTC.

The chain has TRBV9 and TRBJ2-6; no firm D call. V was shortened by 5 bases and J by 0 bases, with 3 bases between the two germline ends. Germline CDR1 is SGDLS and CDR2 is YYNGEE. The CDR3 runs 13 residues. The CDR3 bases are TGTGCCAGCAGAGCCTCTGGGGCCAACGTCCTGACTTTC. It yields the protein CASRASGANVLTF.

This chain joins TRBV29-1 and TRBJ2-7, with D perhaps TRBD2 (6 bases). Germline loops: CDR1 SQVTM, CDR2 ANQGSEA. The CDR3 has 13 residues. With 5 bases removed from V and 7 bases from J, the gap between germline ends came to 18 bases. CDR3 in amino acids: CSVWDGRVGEQYF. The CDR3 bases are TGCAGCGTTTGGGACGGGAGAGTGGGGGAGCAGTACTTC.

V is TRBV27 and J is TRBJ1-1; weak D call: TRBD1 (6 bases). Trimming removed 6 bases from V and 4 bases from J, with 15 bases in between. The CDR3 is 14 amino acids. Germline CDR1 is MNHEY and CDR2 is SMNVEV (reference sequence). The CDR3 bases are TGTGCCAGCAGCCCCCCCGGCAGGGGCACTGAAGCTTTCTTT. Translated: CASSPPGRGTEAFF.

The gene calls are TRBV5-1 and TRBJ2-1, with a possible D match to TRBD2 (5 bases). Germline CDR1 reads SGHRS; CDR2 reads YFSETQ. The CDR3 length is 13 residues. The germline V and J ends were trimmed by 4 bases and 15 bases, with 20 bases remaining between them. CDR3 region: CASSPPSGNGLFF. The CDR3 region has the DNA TGCGCCAGCAGCCCTCCGTCGGGGAATGGTCTGTTCTTC.

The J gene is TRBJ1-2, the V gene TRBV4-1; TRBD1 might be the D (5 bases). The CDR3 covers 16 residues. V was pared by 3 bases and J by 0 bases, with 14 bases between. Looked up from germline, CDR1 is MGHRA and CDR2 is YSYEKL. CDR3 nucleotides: TGCGCCAGCAGCCATTCCCAGGGCTCAGCTAACTATGGCTACACCTTC. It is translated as CASSHSQGSANYGYTF.

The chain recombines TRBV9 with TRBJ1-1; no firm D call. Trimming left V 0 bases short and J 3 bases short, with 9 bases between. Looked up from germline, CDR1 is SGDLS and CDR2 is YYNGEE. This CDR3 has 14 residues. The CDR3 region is CASSVVQSHTEAFF. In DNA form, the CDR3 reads TGTGCCAGCAGCGTAGTCCAATCCCACACTGAAGCTTTCTTT. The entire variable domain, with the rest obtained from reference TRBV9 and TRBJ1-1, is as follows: DSGVTQTPKHLITATGQRVTLRCSPRSGDLSVYWYQQSLDQGLQFLIQYYNGEERAKGNILERFSAQQFPDLHSELNLSSLELGDSALYFCASSVVQSHTEAFFGQGTRLTVV.

In DNA, the CDR3 is TGTGCCAGCAGCTTAATCCGAGGGAGCCCAGATACGCAGTATTTT. As protein: CASSLIRGSPDTQYF. The rearrangement links TRBV7-6 to TRBJ2-3; weak D call: TRBD2 (5 bases). Per germline, CDR1 SGHVS and CDR2 FNYEAQ. The CDR3 contains 15 residues. The germline V and J ends were trimmed by 2 bases and 4 bases, with 13 bases remaining between them.

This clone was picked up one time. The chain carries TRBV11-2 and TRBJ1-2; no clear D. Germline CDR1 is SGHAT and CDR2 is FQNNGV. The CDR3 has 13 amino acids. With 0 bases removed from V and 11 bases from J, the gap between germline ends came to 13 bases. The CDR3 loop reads CASSLEGREIYTF. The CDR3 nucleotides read TGTGCCAGCAGCTTAGAAGGGCGGGAGATTTACACCTTC.

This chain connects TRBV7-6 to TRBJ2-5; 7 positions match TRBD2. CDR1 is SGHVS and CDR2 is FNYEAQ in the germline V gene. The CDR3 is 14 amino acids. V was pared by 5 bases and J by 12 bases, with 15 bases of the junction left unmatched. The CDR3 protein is CASSPSRGAGPEYF. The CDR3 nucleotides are TGTGCCAGCAGCCCCTCCCGTGGAGCGGGACCAGAGTACTTC.

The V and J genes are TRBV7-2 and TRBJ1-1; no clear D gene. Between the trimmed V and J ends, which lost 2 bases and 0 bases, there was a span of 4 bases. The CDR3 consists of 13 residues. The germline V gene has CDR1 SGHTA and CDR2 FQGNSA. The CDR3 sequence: CASSLIMNTEAFF. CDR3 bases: TGTGCCAGCAGCTTAATCATGAACACTGAAGCTTTCTTT.

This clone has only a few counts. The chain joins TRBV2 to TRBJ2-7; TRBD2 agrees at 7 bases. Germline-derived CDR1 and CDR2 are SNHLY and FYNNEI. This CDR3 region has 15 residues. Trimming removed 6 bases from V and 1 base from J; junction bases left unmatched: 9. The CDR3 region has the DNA TGTGCCAGCAGGGAAAGAAGCGGGACTTCCTACGAGCAGTACTTC. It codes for CASRERSGTSYEQYF.

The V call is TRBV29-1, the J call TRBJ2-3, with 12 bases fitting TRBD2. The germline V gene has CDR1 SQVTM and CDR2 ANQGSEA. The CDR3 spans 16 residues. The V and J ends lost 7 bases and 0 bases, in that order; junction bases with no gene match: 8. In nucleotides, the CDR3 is TGCAGCGCTAGCCCGGGACTAGCGGGTAGCACAGATACGCAGTATTTT. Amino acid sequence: CSASPGLAGSTDTQYF.

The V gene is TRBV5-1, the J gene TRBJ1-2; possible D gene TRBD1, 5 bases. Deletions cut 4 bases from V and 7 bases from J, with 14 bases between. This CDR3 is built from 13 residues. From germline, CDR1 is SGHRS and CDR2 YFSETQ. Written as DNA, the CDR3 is TGCGCCAGCAGCGCTGCGGGGGAAGGTGGCTACACCTTC. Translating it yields CASSAAGEGGYTF.